A single TCR beta chain is shown here with its context. Its target is not known. This sample is drawn from a study of shared clonotypes between healthy human individuals. Findings and limits, study-wide: Shared clonotypes: 4.5% to 6.5% naive CD4, under 4% naive CD8, about 2.4% memory CD4, 0.4% memory CD8. Among the subsets, naive ones generally showed larger estimated richness than memory ones.

CD45RO-negative, CCR7-selected cells formed the naive CD8 fraction, which excluded terminally differentiated effector memory CD45RA+ cells. Libraries were prepared by immunoSEQ multiplex PCR; TCRdb keeps only in-frame clonotypes and omits some of them. Here the sample spans approximately 2,200,000 clones, under 95% being singletons. The V gene lost 6 bases and the J gene lost 4 bases, with 18 bases spanning the gap. Germline CDR1 is SNHLY and CDR2 is FYNNEI. The CDR3 extends over 15 amino acids. Material: naive CD8+ T cells from PBMCs. V usage is TRBV2 and J usage is TRBJ1-2, with D unresolved. The clonotype originates from a man aged 18-30 years in good health. Some clones in this sample may be carry-over from other donors' samples. The chain's CDR3 is CASRTGGGLIYGYTF. The CDR3 region has the DNA TGTGCCAGCAGAACCGGCGGAGGTCTGATCTATGGCTACACCTTC.